The 2 T cell receptor beta chains reported below all come from one sample, sequenced in a study of blood T cell repertoires in COVID-19. This table comes from immunoSEQ multiplex PCR, and its TCRdb copy is limited to in-frame clones, with some not included. The sample contains approximately 250,000 clones, around 86% of which appear only once. Sequencing input: peripheral blood. The receptor set was obtained from a man in his forties with active or convalescent COVID-19.

The chain is built from TRBV7-9 and TRBJ1-1; D perhaps matches TRBD1 (6 bases). Germline CDR1 SEHNR, CDR2 FQNEAQ (reference sequence). Deletions cut 3 bases from V and 0 bases from J, with 8 bases between. This CDR3 has 14 amino acids. The CDR3 region is CASSLTGMNTEAFF. The CDR3 nucleotides are TGTGCCAGCAGCTTGACAGGCATGAACACTGAAGCTTTCTTT.

This clone was observed once. The chain is built from TRBV27 and TRBJ1-4, with 10 bases aligning to TRBD1. After removal of 7 bases from V and 10 bases from J, the junction contained 12 bases not matched to a gene. The CDR3 has 15 residues. In germline, CDR1 is MNHEY, CDR2 SMNVEV (reference sequence). CDR3: CASTMRQGAKGKLFF. CDR3 in DNA: TGTGCCAGCACCATGAGACAGGGGGCAAAGGGAAAACTGTTTTTT.